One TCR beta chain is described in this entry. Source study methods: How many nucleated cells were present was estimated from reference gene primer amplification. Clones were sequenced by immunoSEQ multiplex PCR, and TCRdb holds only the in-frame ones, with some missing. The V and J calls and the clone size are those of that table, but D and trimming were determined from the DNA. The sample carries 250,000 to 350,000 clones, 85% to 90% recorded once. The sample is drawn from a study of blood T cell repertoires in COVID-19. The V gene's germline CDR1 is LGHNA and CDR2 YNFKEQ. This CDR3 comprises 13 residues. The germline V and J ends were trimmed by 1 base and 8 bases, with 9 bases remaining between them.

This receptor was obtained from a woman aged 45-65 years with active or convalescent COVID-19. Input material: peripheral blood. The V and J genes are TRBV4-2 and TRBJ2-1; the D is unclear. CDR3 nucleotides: TGTGCCAGCAGCCAAGGTAGACGGGATGAGCAGTTCTTC. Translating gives CASSQGRRDEQFF.